The 16 T cell receptor beta chains in this list originate from one sample, sequenced in a study of blood T cell repertoires in COVID-19. Data came from immunoSEQ multiplex PCR; TCRdb stores just in-frame clones and leaves some out. The sample holds nearly 45,000 clones, approximately 86% seen once. Sequencing input: peripheral blood. These receptors came from a woman of 80 years or more in a cohort sampled during active or convalescent COVID-19.

The chain carries TRBV11-3 and TRBJ2-5, with 8 bases lining up with TRBD2. The germline CDR1 and CDR2 sequences are SGHNT and YENEEA. V lost 8 bases and J lost 5; bases outside the gene matches: 7. This CDR3 contains 13 residues. The CDR3 region is CASGVAGSETQYF. The DNA of the CDR3 is TGTGCCAGCGGAGTAGCGGGATCGGAGACCCAGTACTTC. The full variable domain, in which reference TRBV11-3 and TRBJ2-5 provide the parts outside the CDR3, is EAGVVQSPRYKIIEKKQPVAFWCNPISGHNTLYWYLQNLGQGPELLIRYENEEAVDDSQLPKDRFSAERLKGVDSTLKIQPAELGDSAVYLCASGVAGSETQYFGPGTRLLVL.

The chain uses TRBV7-9 and TRBJ2-7, with 9 bases lining up with TRBD1. The germline V gene encodes CDR1 SEHNR and CDR2 FQNEAQ (reference sequence). The CDR3 length is 14 residues. After removal of 5 bases from V and 7 bases from J, the junction contained 9 bases not matched to a gene. The CDR3 protein is CASSQSGTGYEQYF. In DNA, the CDR3 is TGTGCCAGCAGCCAGTCCGGGACAGGGTATGAGCAGTACTTC.

This chain uses TRBV28 with TRBJ1-2, with D maybe TRBD1 (5 bases). The CDR3 runs 13 residues. Per the germline V gene, CDR1 is MDHEN and CDR2 is SYDVKM. V was pared by 5 bases and J by 8 bases, with 15 bases between. DNA of the CDR3: TGTGCCAGCAGTCCTAAATTCAGGGCGGGCTACACCTTC. It codes for CASSPKFRAGYTF.

The chain carries TRBV5-3 and TRBJ2-3; 8 bases align to TRBD2. TRBV5-3 is annotated as an ORF whose role is uncertain. V dropped 2 bases and J dropped 1; count of bases not matched to a gene: 6. The CDR3 runs 16 residues. Written as DNA, the CDR3 is TGTGCCAGAAGCTTTTCCCTAGCGGGCCGCACAGATACGCAGTATTTT. Translated, it gives CARSFSLAGRTDTQYF.

The chain couples TRBV28 to TRBJ2-2; 8 positions match TRBD1. V gave up 2 bases and J gave up 4 bases; unmatched junction bases: 6. The germline CDR1 and CDR2 sequences are MDHEN and SYDVKM. The CDR3 is made up of 16 amino acids. The CDR3 coding sequence is TGTGCCAGCAGTTTACTACGGGGGACAGGCACCGGGGAGCTGTTTTTT. Its protein product is CASSLLRGTGTGELFF.

This chain uses TRBV4-1 with TRBJ2-5; the match to TRBD1 covers 7 bases. J lost 1 base, V lost 2 bases, and 1 base had no gene match. The CDR3 is 14 amino acids. Germline V lookup: CDR1 MGHRA, CDR2 YSYEKL. CDR3 protein: CASSQRDSQETQYF. The CDR3 region has the DNA TGCGCCAGCAGCCAACGGGACAGCCAAGAGACCCAGTACTTC.

This clone is a singleton in its sample. The chain employs TRBV7-2 and TRBJ2-3; 7 positions match TRBD2. This CDR3 comprises 14 residues. With 4 bases clipped from V and 1 base from J, the junction kept 2 bases outside the gene matches. Germline CDR1 SGHTA, CDR2 FQGNSA. CDR3 in amino acids: CASSSAGGTDTQYF. The CDR3 DNA sequence: TGTGCCAGCAGCTCTGCGGGGGGCACAGATACGCAGTATTTT.

V and J are TRBV21-1 and TRBJ2-7; the DNA was not used to check the table's D call, TRBD2. TRBV21-1 is a pseudogene segment. The CDR3 totals 15 residues. The CDR3 DNA sequence: TGTGCCAGCAGCAAGGGAACTAGCGGACCGTACGAGCAGTACTTC. Amino acid sequence: CASSKGTSGPYEQYF.

The CDR3 region is CALQQGYQETQYF. CDR3 nucleotide sequence: TGTGCCTTACAACAGGGGTATCAAGAGACCCAGTACTTC. The chain recombines TRBV30 with TRBJ2-5; 7 positions match TRBD1. Per the germline V gene, CDR1 is GTSNPN and CDR2 is SVGIG (reference sequence). CDR3 length: 13 residues. J gave up 2 bases and V 7 bases, and 7 bases lay outside the gene matches.

V gene TRBV6-6 combines with J gene TRBJ1-1; 10 positions match TRBD1. V lost 7 bases and J lost 4; bases outside the gene matches: 6. The length of the CDR3 is 14 residues. Germline loops: CDR1 MNHNY, CDR2 SVGAGI (reference sequence). CDR3: CASNPGQGTTEAFF. For the CDR3, the DNA is TGTGCCAGCAATCCGGGACAGGGGACCACTGAAGCTTTCTTT.

This clone was recorded once. The gene calls are TRBV24-1 and TRBJ1-1, with 11 bases identical to TRBD1. The CDR3 extends over 14 amino acids. Germline values: CDR1 KGHDR, CDR2 SFDVKD. V dropped 9 bases and J dropped 5; count of bases not matched to a gene: 7. The CDR3 DNA follows: TGTGCCACCGGTAAGGACAGGGGGCCGACTGAAGCTTTCTTT. Protein product: CATGKDRGPTEAFF.

This chain joins TRBV10-3 and TRBJ2-1; 16 nucleotides align to TRBD2. The J segment lost 2 bases and the V segment lost 9 bases, leaving 13 bases of the junction unmatched. Germline V gene data show CDR1 as ENHRY and CDR2 as SYGVKD. The CDR3 length is 19 residues. The CDR3 coding sequence is TGTGCCATTGCTTCCGGGACTAGCGGGAGGGCCATGGCCTACAATGAGCAGTTCTTC. Its protein product is CAIASGTSGRAMAYNEQFF.

With respect to this clone: One end of the junction does not line up with germline, which may come from a read error. The rearrangement links TRBV7-7 to TRBJ2-1; D is tentatively TRBD1 or TRBD2 (5 bases each). Germline V lookup: CDR1 SSHAT, CDR2 FNYEAQ (reference sequence). The CDR3 loop spans 17 amino acids. Here the CDR3 DNA reads TGTGCTAGCAGCTTAGGAGGAGACAGCGTTCTTGGGAATGAGCAGTTCTTC. As protein: CASSLGGDSVLGNEQFF.

The rearrangement links TRBV3-1 (or the pseudogene TRBV3-2) to TRBJ1-2, with D possibly being TRBD1 (6 bases). Germline V CDR1 and CDR2: LGHDT, YNNKEL (reference sequence). Trimming took off 4 bases at V and 1 base at J, with 13 bases between the two ends. The CDR3 spans 15 residues. This CDR3 reads CASSRQSQGNYGYTF. The CDR3 DNA reads TGTGCCAGCAGCCGCCAATCACAGGGTAACTATGGCTACACCTTC.

This clone was seen a handful of times. This chain connects TRBV18 to TRBJ2-7, with TRBD1 as a possible D gene (6 bases). Trimming stripped 3 bases from V and 3 bases from J, with 12 bases between. CDR1 and CDR2 from the germline V gene are KGHSH and LQKENI. The CDR3 extends over 14 amino acids. The CDR3: CASSPMTGDYEQYF. The CDR3, as DNA: TGTGCCAGCTCACCGATGACAGGAGACTACGAGCAGTACTTC.

The CDR3 sequence: CASRLYRGGNTEAFF. CDR3 nucleotide sequence: TGTGCCAGCAGACTATACAGGGGAGGGAACACTGAAGCTTTCTTT. The V gene is TRBV3-1 (or the pseudogene TRBV3-2), the J gene TRBJ1-1; TRBD1 aligns across 7 bases. V was pared by 6 bases and J by 1 base, with 8 bases of the junction left unmatched. Germline CDR1 and CDR2: LGHDT and YNNKEL (reference sequence). The CDR3 covers 15 residues.